This entry lists 20 T cell receptor beta chains sequenced from one sample in a study of T cells in localized non-small cell lung cancer. Using immunoSEQ multiplex PCR, the repertoire was profiled, and TCRdb retains in-frame clones only, with some absent. The sample yields fewer than 100,000 clones, about 87% seen once. The sample consisted of peripheral blood, taken before any cancer treatment. The receptors come from a man aged 40-75 years with stage I squamous cell lung carcinoma.

The rearrangement links TRBV14 to TRBJ1-1; D gene uncertain. The CDR3 is made up of 12 amino acids. Germline V gene lookup returns CDR1 SGHDN and CDR2 FVKESK. V lost 3 bases and J lost 2, with 4 bases in between. CDR3 region: CASSHSNTEAFF. For the CDR3, the DNA is TGTGCCAGCAGCCATTCTAACACTGAAGCTTTCTTT.

The rearrangement links TRBV4-1 to TRBJ1-5; TRBD1 matches at 8 bases. The CDR3 runs to 16 residues. CDR1 MGHRA and CDR2 YSYEKL come from the germline V gene. Trimming at V came to 2 bases and at J to 7 bases, leaving 10 bases not matched to a gene. CDR3 protein: CASSQRQAGGSQPQHF. The CDR3 bases are TGCGCCAGCAGCCAAAGACAGGCAGGGGGCAGCCAGCCCCAGCATTTT.

The chain combines TRBV15 with TRBJ1-3, with D hard to call. The CDR3 runs to 17 residues. Per germline, CDR1 LNHNV and CDR2 YYDKDF (reference sequence). The V end lost 0 bases, the J end lost 0 bases, and 12 bases lay between the germline ends. CDR3 nucleotide sequence: TGTGCCACCAGCAGAGAGAGTAACGTCGGCTCTGGAAACACCATATATTTT. Protein: CATSRESNVGSGNTIYF.

This clone was observed a few times. The chain carries TRBV18 and TRBJ1-5; weak D call: TRBD1 (6 bases). V lost 3 bases and J 12 bases, leaving 18 bases between the germline ends. This CDR3 spans 14 amino acids. CDR1 is KGHSH, CDR2 LQKENI, per germline. CDR3 sequence: CASSPESGGSNQHF. DNA for the CDR3: TGTGCCAGCTCACCTGAATCGGGGGGCAGTAACCAGCATTTT.

The chain combines TRBV10-2 with TRBJ1-1; no clear D gene. The CDR3 runs 13 residues. Trimming stripped 7 bases from V and 0 bases from J, with 9 bases between. Germline values: CDR1 WSHSY, CDR2 SAAADI. CDR3 in DNA: TGCGCCAGCATTATGAGCATGAACACTGAAGCTTTCTTT. Translation: CASIMSMNTEAFF.

The V call is TRBV5-4, the J call TRBJ2-7; TRBD2 is a possible D gene (5 bases). With 3 bases removed from V and 0 bases from J, the gap between germline ends came to 10 bases. CDR1 is SGHNT, CDR2 YYREEE, per germline (reference sequence). This CDR3 has 14 amino acids. The CDR3 bases are TGTGCCAGCAGCTCGGCGGGCTACTCCTACGAGCAGTACTTC. Translating it yields CASSSAGYSYEQYF.

V is TRBV7-8 and J is TRBJ1-1, with 10 nucleotides matching TRBD1. The junction had 10 bases not matched to a gene; V was cut back by 5 bases and J by 4 bases. The CDR3 sequence is 16 residues long. Germline V lookup: CDR1 SGHVS, CDR2 FQNEAQ. This CDR3 reads CASSDPGQGRGTEAFF. The CDR3 nucleotides read TGTGCCAGCAGCGACCCGGGACAGGGGAGAGGCACTGAAGCTTTCTTT.

V is TRBV28 and J is TRBJ1-4; D perhaps matches TRBD1 (6 bases). Trimming stripped 7 bases from V and 6 bases from J, with 12 bases between. Germline assignment: CDR1 MDHEN and CDR2 SYDVKM. The CDR3 is 13 residues long. In DNA form, the CDR3 reads TGTGCCAGCACGGGGCAGGGGTATGAAAAACTGTTTTTT. This encodes CASTGQGYEKLFF.

This clone was seen only once. Other DNA sequences in the same sample also yield this CDR3. The V and J genes are TRBV5-1 and TRBJ2-1, with TRBD2 identical over 9 bases. The V and J ends lost 1 base and 4 bases, in that order; junction bases with no gene match: 3. CDR3 length: 15 residues. Germline V gene data show CDR1 as SGHRS and CDR2 as YFSETQ. CDR3 amino acids: CASSLTSGGYNEQFF. For the CDR3, the DNA is TGCGCCAGCAGCTTGACCAGCGGGGGGTACAATGAGCAGTTCTTC.

This clone was counted only a few times. CDR3 bases: TGTGCCAGCAGCCCAAGGGACACGGGCCCTGAAGCTTTCTTT. As protein: CASSPRDTGPEAFF. The rearrangement uses TRBV11-2 and TRBJ1-1; a weak D match, TRBD1 (6 bases). V was trimmed by 5 bases and J by 6 bases, leaving 16 bases between them. The CDR3 is 14 amino acids. Germline V gene data show CDR1 as SGHAT and CDR2 as FQNNGV.

The chain joins TRBV2 to TRBJ2-7; TRBD1 matches 9 bases. This CDR3 contains 14 residues. Trimming at V came to 6 bases and at J to 2 bases, leaving 5 bases not matched to a gene. Germline lookup yields CDR1 SNHLY and CDR2 FYNNEI. The CDR3 coding sequence is TGTGCCAGCAGGGGACAGGGAAGAACCTACGAGCAGTACTTC. This sequence encodes CASRGQGRTYEQYF. Supplemented by reference TRBV2 and TRBJ2-7, the full variable domain reads EPEVTQTPSHQVTQMGQEVILRCVPISNHLYFYWYRQILGQKVEFLVSFYNNEISEKSEIFDDQFSVERPDGSNFTLKIRSTKLEDSAMYFCASRGQGRTYEQYFGPGTRLTVT.

This clone was found a few times. This sequence joins TRBV5-6 and TRBJ1-1; no clear D. The CDR3 is 13 amino acids. V was cut by 0 bases and J by 0 bases, with 3 bases left in between. Germline V gives CDR1 SGHDT, CDR2 YYEEEE. CDR3 coding DNA: TGTGCCAGCAGCTTGGGACTGAACACTGAAGCTTTCTTT. It is translated as CASSLGLNTEAFF.

CDR3 amino acids: CATSRDLDRGDQPQHF. The CDR3 nucleotides are TGTGCCACCAGCAGAGATCTAGACAGGGGCGATCAGCCCCAGCATTTT. The chain recombines TRBV15 with TRBJ1-5; the match to TRBD1 covers 8 bases. J was trimmed by 5 bases and V by 0 bases; bases with no gene match: 6. The germline V gene has CDR1 LNHNV and CDR2 YYDKDF (reference sequence). The CDR3 contains 16 residues.

CDR3 residues: CASSLLRQGSYEQYF. CDR3 nucleotides: TGCGCCAGCAGCTTGCTAAGACAGGGTTCCTACGAGCAGTACTTC. The rearrangement uses TRBV5-1 and TRBJ2-7; 7 bases fit TRBD1. CDR3 size: 15 residues. V shed 1 base and J 1 base; nucleotides not matched to a gene: 5. Per the germline V gene, CDR1 is SGHRS and CDR2 is YFSETQ.

The gene calls are TRBV9 and TRBJ2-3; weak D call: TRBD1 (6 bases). The CDR3 runs 20 residues. The germline V and J ends were trimmed by 1 base and 0 bases, with 24 bases remaining between them. Germline CDR1 SGDLS, CDR2 YYNGEE. This CDR3 is CASSVSITGFQPSSTDTQYF. CDR3 nucleotides: TGTGCCAGCAGCGTATCAATAACAGGGTTCCAACCTTCTAGCACAGATACGCAGTATTTT.

The chain is built from TRBV4-1 and TRBJ2-2, with 8 nucleotides matching TRBD2. The CDR3 totals 17 residues. The junction had 8 bases not matched to a gene; V was cut back by 5 bases and J by 0 bases. Germline CDR1 is MGHRA and CDR2 is YSYEKL. CDR3 sequence (DNA): TGCGCCAGCAGCTTCCGGGCGGGGGGAACGAACACCGGGGAGCTGTTTTTT. Amino acid sequence: CASSFRAGGTNTGELFF.

This clone was recorded a few times. The gene calls are TRBV9 and TRBJ2-4, with a tentative D call TRBD1 (6 bases). This CDR3 has 16 residues. V was clipped by 4 bases and J by 0 bases, with 14 bases between them. Germline V lookup: CDR1 SGDLS, CDR2 YYNGEE. CDR3 nucleotide sequence: TGTGCCAGCAGCCCAGGGGCAGACCTAGCCAAAAACATTCAGTACTTC. Its translation is CASSPGADLAKNIQYF. Together with reference TRBV9 and TRBJ2-4, the CDR3 gives the full variable domain: DSGVTQTPKHLITATGQRVTLRCSPRSGDLSVYWYQQSLDQGLQFLIQYYNGEERAKGNILERFSAQQFPDLHSELNLSSLELGDSALYFCASSPGADLAKNIQYFGAGTRLSVL.

This chain joins TRBV7-2 and TRBJ1-5; D is possibly TRBD1 (6 bases). Per the germline V gene, CDR1 is SGHTA and CDR2 is FQGNSA. Trimming removed 2 bases at V and 9 bases at J, with 20 bases between. This CDR3 has 16 amino acids. DNA for the CDR3: TGTGCCAGCAGCTTAAGAGGACAGATACCTATAATGCCCCAGCATTTT. Residues: CASSLRGQIPIMPQHF.

The rearrangement uses TRBV29-1 and TRBJ1-6, with a weak D call TRBD1 (5 bases). Germline V gene sequence: CDR1 SQVTM, CDR2 ANQGSEA. This CDR3 region has 14 residues. The V end was cut by 7 bases, the J end by 5 bases, with 15 bases between. CDR3 amino acids: CSARLTGNNSPLHF. CDR3 DNA: TGCAGCGCTAGACTTACAGGCAATAATTCACCCCTCCACTTT.

The count of this clone is one. V usage is TRBV7-9 and J usage is TRBJ2-7; D is ambiguous. The germline V gene encodes CDR1 SEHNR and CDR2 FQNEAQ (reference sequence). Trimming shortened V by 4 bases and J by 7 bases, and 14 bases separated the two germline ends. The CDR3 consists of 13 residues. The CDR3 loop is CASSSPPLEEQYF. DNA of the CDR3: TGTGCCAGCAGCTCCCCGCCCCTGGAAGAGCAGTACTTC. Variable domain in full (rest from reference TRBV7-9 and TRBJ2-7): DTGVSQNPRHKITKRGQNVTFRCDPISEHNRLYWYRQTLGQGPEFLTYFQNEAQLEKSRLLSDRFSAERPKGSFSTLEIQRTEQGDSAMYLCASSSPPLEEQYFGPGTRLTVT.